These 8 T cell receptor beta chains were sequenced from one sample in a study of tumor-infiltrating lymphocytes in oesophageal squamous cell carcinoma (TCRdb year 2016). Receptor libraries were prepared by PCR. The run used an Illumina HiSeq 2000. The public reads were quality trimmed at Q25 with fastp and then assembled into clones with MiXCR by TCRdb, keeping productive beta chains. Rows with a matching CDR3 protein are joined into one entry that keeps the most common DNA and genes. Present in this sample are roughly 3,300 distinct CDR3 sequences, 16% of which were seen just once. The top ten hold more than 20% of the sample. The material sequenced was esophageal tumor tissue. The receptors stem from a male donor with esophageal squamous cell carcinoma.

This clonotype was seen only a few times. The CDR3 here is CSASRMGRSAEAFF. CDR3 bases: TGCAGTGCAAGTCGCATGGGGAGGTCGGCTGAAGCTTTCTTT. The V and J genes are TRBV20-1 and TRBJ1-1; D uncertain. CDR3 length: 14 residues. V was clipped by 6 bases and J by 6 bases, with 20 bases between them. Germline CDR1 is DFQATT and CDR2 is SNEGSKA (reference sequence).

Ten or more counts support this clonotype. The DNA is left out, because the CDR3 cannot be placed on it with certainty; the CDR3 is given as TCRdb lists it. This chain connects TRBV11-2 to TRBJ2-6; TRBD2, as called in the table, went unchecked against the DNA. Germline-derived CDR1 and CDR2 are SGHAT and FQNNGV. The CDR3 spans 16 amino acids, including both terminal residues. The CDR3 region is CASSSQPVGVWLHLRF.

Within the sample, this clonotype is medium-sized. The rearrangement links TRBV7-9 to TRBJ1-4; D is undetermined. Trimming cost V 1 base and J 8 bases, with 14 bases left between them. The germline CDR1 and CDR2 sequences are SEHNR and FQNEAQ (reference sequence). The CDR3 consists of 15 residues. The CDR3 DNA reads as TGTGCCAGCAGCTTAGTCCTGCCGCTACAAGAAAAACTGTTTTTT. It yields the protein CASSLVLPLQEKLFF.

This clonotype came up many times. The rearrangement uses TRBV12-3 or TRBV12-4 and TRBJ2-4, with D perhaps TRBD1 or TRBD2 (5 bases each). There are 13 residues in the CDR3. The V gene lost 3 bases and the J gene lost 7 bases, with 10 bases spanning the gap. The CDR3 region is CASSFGRDNIQYF. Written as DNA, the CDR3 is TGTGCCAGCAGTTTCGGCAGGGACAACATTCAGTACTTC.

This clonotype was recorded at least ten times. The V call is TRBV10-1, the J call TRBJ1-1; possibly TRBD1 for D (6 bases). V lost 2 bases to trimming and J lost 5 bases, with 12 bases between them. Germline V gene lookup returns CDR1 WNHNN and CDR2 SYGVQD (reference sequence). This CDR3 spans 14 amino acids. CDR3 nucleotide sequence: TGCGCCAGCAGTGAGAGCGGGGGCGCGACTGAAGCTTTCTTT. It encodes CASSESGGATEAFF.

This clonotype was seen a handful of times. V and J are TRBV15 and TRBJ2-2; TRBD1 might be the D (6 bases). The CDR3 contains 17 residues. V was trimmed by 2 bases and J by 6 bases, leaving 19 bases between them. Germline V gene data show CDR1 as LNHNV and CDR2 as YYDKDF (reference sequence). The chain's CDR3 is CATSRSITGISPGELFF. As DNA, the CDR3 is TGTGCCACCAGCAGATCGATTACAGGGATATCACCCGGGGAGCTGTTTTTT.

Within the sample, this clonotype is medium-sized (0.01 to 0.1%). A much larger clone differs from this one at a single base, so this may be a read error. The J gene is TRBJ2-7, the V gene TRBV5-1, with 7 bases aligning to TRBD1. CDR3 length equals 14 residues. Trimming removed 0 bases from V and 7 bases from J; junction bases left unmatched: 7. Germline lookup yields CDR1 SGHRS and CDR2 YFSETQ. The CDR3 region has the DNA TGCGCCAGCAGCTTGGCGACAGGGATCGATGAGCAGTACTTC. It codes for CASSLATGIDEQYF.

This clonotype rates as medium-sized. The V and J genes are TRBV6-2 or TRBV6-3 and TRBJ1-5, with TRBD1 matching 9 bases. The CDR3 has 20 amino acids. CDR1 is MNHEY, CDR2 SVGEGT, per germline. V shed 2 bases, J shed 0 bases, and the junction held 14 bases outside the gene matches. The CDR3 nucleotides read TGTGCCAGCAGTTACCCGAGATCCGGGACAGGGCGAAATAGCAATCAGCCCCAGCATTTT. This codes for CASSYPRSGTGRNSNQPQHF.